The rows below give T cell receptor beta chains drawn from one sample of a study of OX40 agonist ivuxolimab in advanced cancers. Sequenced by immunoSEQ multiplex PCR; TCRdb stores in-frame clones only, minus some. The sample yields tens of thousands of clones, roughly 84% seen once. Material: CD4+ or CD8+ T cells sorted from blood, obtained in a trial of the OX40 agonist ivuxolimab. The receptors stem from an adult with an advanced solid tumor such as melanoma, head and neck, liver or kidney cancer. Each CDR3 is given with its conserved first and last residue. Each record gives: CDR3 DNA, CDR3 protein, D gene, V gene, J gene, clone size, CDR3 length. D genes are given only for firm matches. Not all rows give a size; the values are once, few, many and, for expanded clones, a class.

TGTGCCAGCAGCTTATCTAGCGGGGGGGCCTCCGGGGAGCTGTTTTTT	CASSLSSGGASGELFF	TRBD2	TRBV11-2	TRBJ2-2	once	16
TGTGCCATCAGTGGGCAACTAGCGGGGGGCACAGATACGCAGTATTTT	CAISGQLAGGTDTQYF	TRBD2	TRBV10-3	TRBJ2-3	.	16
TGTGCCAGCAGTGAACAGTCGGCCGGGGAGCTGTTTTTT	CASSEQSAGELFF	.	TRBV25-1	TRBJ2-2	.	13
TGCGCCAGCAGGTCGACTTTGGCTGGGGCCAACGTCCTGACTTTC	CASRSTLAGANVLTF	.	TRBV5-1	TRBJ2-6	once	15
TGTGCCAGCAGCCAAGAACCAGCGGGGGCGTATAGCACAGATACGCAGTATTTT	CASSQEPAGAYSTDTQYF	TRBD2	TRBV14	TRBJ2-3	.	18
TGCGCCAGCAGCTCCTTGGACATACACGGAGATACGCAGTATTTT	CASSSLDIHGDTQYF	.	TRBV5-1	TRBJ2-3	.	15
TGTGCCAGCAGTGCCGGGTCTACCGAGGGGGGCTACACCTTC	CASSAGSTEGGYTF	.	TRBV2	TRBJ1-2	few	14
TGCGCCAGCAGCCCGGGACAGAGACAAGAGACCCAGTACTTC	CASSPGQRQETQYF	TRBD1	TRBV5-1	TRBJ2-5	once	14
TGTGCCAGCAGCTCCGGACTAGCGGCAAACACCGGGGAGCTGTTTTTT	CASSSGLAANTGELFF	TRBD2	TRBV9	TRBJ2-2	.	16
TGTGCCAGCAGCGAAGCGGGGCCTAGCTCCTACAATGAGCAGTTCTTC	CASSEAGPSSYNEQFF	TRBD2	TRBV7-8	TRBJ2-1	.	16
TGTGCCAGCACTACAGGGGGTGATACCGGGGAGCTGTTTTTT	CASTTGGDTGELFF	TRBD1	TRBV28	TRBJ2-2	.	14
TGTGCCAGCAGTTTATCAGGGGTGACTGAAGCTTTCTTT	CASSLSGVTEAFF	.	TRBV6-6	TRBJ1-1	.	13
TGTGCCAGCAAGAGGGATAGCAATCAGCCCCAGCATTTT	CASKRDSNQPQHF	.	TRBV2	TRBJ1-5	.	13
TGTGCCAGCAGCCACAGGAATCAAGAGACCCAGTACTTC	CASSHRNQETQYF	.	TRBV5-8	TRBJ2-5	.	13
TGCGCCACAGGCGGGGGGGGAGGTTACGAGCAGTACTTC	CATGGGGGYEQYF	TRBD2	TRBV10-2	TRBJ2-7	.	13
TGTGCCAGCAGCAGGGACAGTTTAGCCTATCAGCCCCAGCATTTT	CASSRDSLAYQPQHF	TRBD1	TRBV6-5	TRBJ1-5	.	15
TGCGCCCCTAACGCTGAAGCTTTCTTT	CAPNAEAFF	.	TRBV10-1	TRBJ1-1	.	9
TGTGCCAGCAGGGGGGACACCTCCTACGAGCAGTACTTC	CASRGDTSYEQYF	.	TRBV2	TRBJ2-7	.	13